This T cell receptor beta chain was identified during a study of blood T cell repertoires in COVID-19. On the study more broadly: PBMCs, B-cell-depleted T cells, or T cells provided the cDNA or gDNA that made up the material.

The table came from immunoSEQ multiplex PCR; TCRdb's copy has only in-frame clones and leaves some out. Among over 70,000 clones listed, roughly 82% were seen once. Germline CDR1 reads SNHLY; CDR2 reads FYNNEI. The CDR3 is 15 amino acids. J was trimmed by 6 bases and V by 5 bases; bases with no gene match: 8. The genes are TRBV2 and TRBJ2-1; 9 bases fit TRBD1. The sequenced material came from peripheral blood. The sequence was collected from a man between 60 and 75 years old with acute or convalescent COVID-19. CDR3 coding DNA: TGTGCCAGCAGTAAGGGACAGGGAGCGCGCAATGAGCAGTTCTTC. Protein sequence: CASSKGQGARNEQFF.